The 30 T cell receptor beta chains below were found in one sample sequenced in a study of T-cell memory formation after mild COVID-19. TCRdb recomputed calls from the 5' RACE reads with MiXCR, one row per CDR3 protein. The data contain under 650,000 distinct CDR3 sequences, over 15% of them singletons. The material sequenced was PBMCs or a T cell subset sorted from them (not recorded which). These receptors all come from an adult woman who had mild COVID-19 (a few samples of this study predate the infection). Cell type and time point are not known.

This sequence joins TRBV7-8 and TRBJ2-1; 9 bases are a match to TRBD2. The CDR3 is 16 amino acids. V lost 3 bases and J lost 6; bases outside the gene matches: 9. From germline, CDR1 is SGHVS and CDR2 FQNEAQ. The CDR3 DNA is TGTGCCAGCAGCTTTGCTGGCCTAGCGGGGCCCAATGAGCAGTTCTTC. It is translated as CASSFAGLAGPNEQFF.

This clonotype has more than one count but fewer than ten. This chain connects TRBV6-6 to TRBJ2-1, with TRBD2 identical over 7 bases. The CDR3 consists of 13 residues. Germline CDR1 is MNHNY and CDR2 is SVGAGI (reference sequence). With 5 bases clipped from V and 8 bases from J, the junction kept 6 bases outside the gene matches. The DNA for the CDR3 is TGTGCCAGCAGTCGGGGGGTCCGGGATGAGCAGTTCTTC. It translates to CASSRGVRDEQFF.

This clonotype was seen only a few times. The V and J genes are TRBV27 and TRBJ2-7, with TRBD2 matching 10 bases. This CDR3 spans 16 amino acids. Trimming removed 6 bases from V and 6 bases from J; junction bases left unmatched: 14. Germline lookup yields CDR1 MNHEY and CDR2 SMNVEV (reference sequence). In DNA, the CDR3 is TGTGCCAGCAGCTCCCCCACAGCGGGAGGGCCTTCCGAGCAGTACTTC. As protein: CASSSPTAGGPSEQYF.

This clonotype was detected only a few times. V is TRBV7-9 and J is TRBJ2-7, with TRBD1 matching 9 bases. Trimming took 5 bases from V and 0 from J; bases not matched to a gene: 14. There are 18 residues in the CDR3. Germline V CDR1 and CDR2: SEHNR, FQNEAQ (reference sequence). CDR3 sequence reads: CASSPQMPRDRDSYEQYF. CDR3 in DNA: TGTGCCAGCAGCCCACAGATGCCCCGGGACAGGGACTCCTACGAGCAGTACTTC. The full variable domain, with the rest looked up from reference TRBV7-9 and TRBJ2-7, is DTGVSQNPRHKITKRGQNVTFRCDPISEHNRLYWYRQTLGQGPEFLTYFQNEAQLEKSRLLSDRFSAERPKGSFSTLEIQRTEQGDSAMYLCASSPQMPRDRDSYEQYFGPGTRLTVT.

The V call is TRBV6-1, the J call TRBJ2-1; D is possibly TRBD1 (6 bases). Germline CDR1 and CDR2: MNHNS and SASEGT. The CDR3 is 15 residues long. V lost 1 base and J 8 bases, leaving 15 bases between the germline ends. CDR3 sequence reads: CASSEVGARGHEQFF. The CDR3 DNA follows: TGTGCCAGCAGTGAAGTGGGGGCCCGTGGTCATGAGCAGTTCTTC.

The gene calls are TRBV27 and TRBJ2-3; 14 bases fit TRBD2. The CDR3 length is 16 residues. Germline-derived CDR1 and CDR2 are MNHEY and SMNVEV (reference sequence). V gave up 6 bases and J gave up 6 bases; unmatched junction bases: 8. CDR3: CASSSWGLAGDDTQYF. CDR3 nucleotide sequence: TGTGCCAGCAGCTCTTGGGGACTAGCGGGAGATGATACGCAGTATTTT.

The chain combines TRBV30 with TRBJ1-4; no definite D call. In germline, CDR1 is GTSNPN, CDR2 SVGIG (reference sequence). This CDR3 is built from 10 residues. V lost 4 bases to trimming and J lost 13 bases, with 10 bases between them. The CDR3 DNA is TGTGCCTGGACACCGGGAGGACTGTTTTTT. It specifies CAWTPGGLFF.

The rearrangement joins TRBV10-3 to TRBJ2-1; D not resolved. V shed 10 bases and J shed 6 bases, with 10 bases lying between them. CDR1 is ENHRY, CDR2 SYGVKD, per germline. CDR3 size: 11 residues. CDR3 in DNA: TGTGCCACCCTCGGGTCCAATGAGCAGTTCTTC. As protein: CATLGSNEQFF.

This clonotype was recorded a few times. The chain is built from TRBV29-1 and TRBJ1-1; D is perhaps TRBD1 (6 bases). The V end lost 7 bases, the J end lost 1 base, and 10 bases lay between the germline ends. CDR1 and CDR2 from the germline V gene are SQVTM and ANQGSEA. The CDR3 has 12 amino acids. The CDR3 region is CSARDTNTEAFF. The DNA for the CDR3 is TGCAGCGCCAGGGACACGAACACTGAAGCTTTCTTT.

The gene calls are TRBV15 and TRBJ2-7; D tentatively fits TRBD1 or TRBD2 (5 bases each). Trimming cost V 0 bases and J 5 bases, with 20 bases left between them. This CDR3 spans 17 amino acids. The V gene's germline CDR1 is LNHNV and CDR2 YYDKDF (reference sequence). CDR3 in amino acids: CATSRDTGPERPHEQYF. CDR3 nucleotide sequence: TGTGCCACCAGCAGAGATACGGGACCAGAACGGCCCCACGAGCAGTACTTC.

The chain has TRBV4-1 and TRBJ2-7; the D gene is possibly TRBD2 (5 bases). Trimming took off 0 bases at V and 5 bases at J, with 14 bases between the two ends. Germline V gives CDR1 MGHRA, CDR2 YSYEKL. This CDR3 is built from 15 residues. Written as DNA, the CDR3 is TGCGCCAGCAGCCAAGATTTTGCTAGCAGCCACGAGCAGTACTTC. Its protein product is CASSQDFASSHEQYF.

The CDR3 region has the DNA TGTGCCAGCAGCTTAGAAGGCGTGGGACTAGCGGCCTCCTACGAGCAGTACTTC. Its protein product is CASSLEGVGLAASYEQYF. The rearrangement links TRBV11-3 to TRBJ2-7; TRBD2 agrees at 11 bases. There are 18 residues in the CDR3. V trimming: 0 bases; J trimming: 0 bases; junction bases outside the gene matches: 7. In germline, CDR1 is SGHNT, CDR2 YENEEA.

This sequence joins TRBV7-8 and TRBJ2-6; D not certain. CDR3 length: 16 amino acids. V was shortened by 7 bases and J by 0 bases, with 13 bases between the two germline ends. Germline CDR1 reads SGHVS; CDR2 reads FQNEAQ. The CDR3 reads CASTKAEHSGANVLTF. CDR3 DNA sequence: TGTGCCAGCACCAAGGCTGAACACTCTGGGGCCAACGTCCTGACTTTC.

This chain joins TRBV7-8 and TRBJ1-5; D might be TRBD1 (6 bases). The CDR3 is 17 residues long. From germline, CDR1 is SGHVS and CDR2 FQNEAQ. V lost 3 bases and J 3 bases, leaving 18 bases between the germline ends. For the CDR3, the DNA is TGTGCCAGCAGCTTCAGTCGGGCAGGGGTTACCAATCAGCCCCAGCATTTT. This encodes CASSFSRAGVTNQPQHF.

The V and J genes are TRBV30 and TRBJ1-2, with D maybe TRBD1 (5 bases). Germline CDR1 and CDR2: GTSNPN and SVGIG (reference sequence). V lost 0 bases and J 8 bases, leaving 13 bases between the germline ends. This CDR3 spans 13 amino acids. The CDR3 DNA is TGTGCCTGGAGTGTAGGCACAGGAGGAGGCTACACCTTC. Its protein product is CAWSVGTGGGYTF. Full variable domain (remainder filled in from reference TRBV30 and TRBJ1-2): SQTIHQWPATLVQPVGSPLSLECTVEGTSNPNLYWYRQAAGRGLQLLFYSVGIGQISSEVPQNLSASRPQDRQFILSSKKLLLSDSGFYLCAWSVGTGGGYTFGSGTRLTVV.

The V and J genes are TRBV5-1 and TRBJ2-7; 8 nucleotides match TRBD1. Per germline, CDR1 SGHRS and CDR2 YFSETQ. The CDR3 sequence is 16 residues long. V trimming: 4 bases; J trimming: 3 bases; junction bases outside the gene matches: 12. CDR3 nucleotide sequence: TGCGCCAGCAGCCCGTACCCTGGACAGGGTGGCTACGAGCAGTACTTC. Amino acids: CASSPYPGQGGYEQYF.

In its sample, this clonotype was seen many times. The chain joins TRBV7-2 to TRBJ2-1, with D perhaps matching TRBD2 (6 bases). CDR1 is SGHTA, CDR2 FQGNSA, per germline. This CDR3 is built from 14 residues. V shed 3 bases and J shed 8 bases, with 14 bases lying between them. This CDR3 reads CASSFWTTRDEQFF. The CDR3 coding sequence is TGTGCCAGCAGCTTCTGGACTACCCGCGATGAGCAGTTCTTC. Variable domain in full (rest from reference TRBV7-2 and TRBJ2-1): GAGVSQSPSNKVTEKGKDVELRCDPISGHTALYWYRQSLGQGLEFLIYFQGNSAPDKSGLPSDRFSAERTGGSVSTLTIQRTQQEDSAVYLCASSFWTTRDEQFFGPGTRLTVL.

There are a few counts of this clonotype. The chain has TRBV6-1 and TRBJ2-7; D unresolved. The CDR3 runs 13 residues. V shed 8 bases and J shed 1 base, with 12 bases lying between them. From germline, CDR1 is MNHNS and CDR2 SASEGT. The CDR3 reads CASSFTESYEQYF. CDR3 DNA: TGTGCCAGCTCTTTTACCGAATCCTACGAGCAGTACTTC.

The table lists this clonotype with a few counts. The rearrangement joins TRBV7-2 to TRBJ1-6, with D possibly TRBD1 on 5 matching bases. Germline lookup yields CDR1 SGHTA and CDR2 FQGNSA. This CDR3 has 12 residues. Trimming cost V 8 bases and J 9 bases, with 11 bases left between them. Written as DNA, the CDR3 is TGTGCCAGCGGGGGGTACGGTTCACCCCTCCACTTT. Its protein product is CASGGYGSPLHF.

This clonotype showed up just a few times. The CDR3 sequence: CSVKFVGNSGGEQYF. Here the CDR3 DNA reads TGCAGCGTTAAGTTTGTGGGAAACAGCGGGGGCGAGCAGTACTTC. The chain is built from TRBV29-1 and TRBJ2-7; 8 nucleotides line up with TRBD2. CDR1 and CDR2 from the germline V gene are SQVTM and ANQGSEA. V gave up 5 bases and J gave up 6 bases; unmatched junction bases: 15. The CDR3 is 15 amino acids.

This chain joins TRBV29-1 and TRBJ1-1; D unresolved. The CDR3 spans 9 residues. V was clipped by 5 bases and J by 9 bases, with 7 bases between them. Germline V gives CDR1 SQVTM, CDR2 ANQGSEA. The CDR3 DNA reads as TGCAGCGTTTACCCACAAGCTTTCTTT. Protein: CSVYPQAFF.

The J gene is TRBJ2-7, the V gene TRBV29-1; TRBD2 might be the D (6 bases). Germline V CDR1 and CDR2: SQVTM, ANQGSEA. This CDR3 contains 13 residues. V lost 5 bases to trimming and J lost 3 bases, with 14 bases between them. The CDR3 coding sequence is TGCAGCGTTAGGAAAACTAGCATCTACGAGCAGTACTTC. Translation: CSVRKTSIYEQYF.

CDR3: CSASRLFNTEAFF. CDR3 bases: TGCAGTGCTAGTAGGCTGTTCAACACTGAAGCTTTCTTT. The chain has TRBV20-1 and TRBJ1-1; D gene ambiguous. Germline-derived CDR1 and CDR2 are DFQATT and SNEGSKA (reference sequence). The V end lost 3 bases, the J end lost 2 bases, and 10 bases lay between the germline ends. CDR3 size: 13 residues.

This clonotype was detected only a few times. The chain employs TRBV5-1 and TRBJ2-2; D might be TRBD2 (5 bases). The CDR3 loop spans 15 amino acids. Trimming left V 4 bases short and J 3 bases short, with 13 bases between. Germline values: CDR1 SGHRS, CDR2 YFSETQ. The CDR3 nucleotides are TGCGCCAGCAGCCTCGGGGAGACCTACACCGGGGAGCTGTTTTTT. Translating gives CASSLGETYTGELFF.

V is TRBV15 and J is TRBJ2-1, with 12 bases lining up with TRBD2. Germline CDR1 and CDR2: LNHNV and YYDKDF (reference sequence). This CDR3 has 16 residues. J gave up 6 bases and V 6 bases, and 9 bases lay outside the gene matches. Here the CDR3 DNA reads TGTGCCACCAGTCCTAGCGGGAGGGCCTCGGCCAATGAGCAGTTCTTC. Its translation is CATSPSGRASANEQFF.

This clonotype was observed a handful of times. The chain couples TRBV11-3 to TRBJ2-1; 9 bases are shared with TRBD2. The CDR3 consists of 16 residues. CDR1 SGHNT and CDR2 YENEEA come from the germline V gene. V dropped 1 base and J dropped 1; count of bases not matched to a gene: 2. CDR3 DNA sequence: TGTGCCAGCAGCTTAGCTAGCGGGACATCCTACAATGAGCAGTTCTTC. Its protein product is CASSLASGTSYNEQFF.

This clonotype was observed a few times. The chain combines TRBV6-5 with TRBJ1-2, with 11 bases aligning to TRBD1. With 2 bases clipped from V and 4 bases from J, the junction kept 3 bases outside the gene matches. The CDR3 loop spans 15 amino acids. In germline, CDR1 is MNHEY, CDR2 SVGAGI. CDR3 sequence reads: CASSYGTGGLYGYTF. DNA of the CDR3: TGTGCCAGCAGTTACGGGACAGGGGGACTCTATGGCTACACCTTC.

V and J are TRBV5-1 and TRBJ2-7; TRBD1 might be the D (5 bases). Trimming pared 5 bases from V and 1 base from J, leaving 10 bases between. This CDR3 has 13 residues. Germline CDR1 is SGHRS and CDR2 is YFSETQ. CDR3 in amino acids: CASRTDSSYEQYF. CDR3 DNA sequence: TGCGCCAGCAGAACAGACAGTTCCTACGAGCAGTACTTC.

This clonotype was observed many times. The chain carries TRBV7-8 and TRBJ2-7; 7 bases map to TRBD1. Germline CDR1 is SGHVS and CDR2 is FQNEAQ. This CDR3 is 17 amino acids long. The V segment lost 1 base and the J segment 1 base; nucleotides outside the gene matches: 10. DNA of the CDR3: TGTGCCAGCAGCTTAGGGGACAGAACAATCCTTTCCTACGAGCAGTACTTC. It codes for CASSLGDRTILSYEQYF.

The chain employs TRBV20-1 and TRBJ1-5; TRBD1 aligns across 10 bases. J lost 7 bases, V lost 1 base, and 7 bases had no gene match. CDR1 and CDR2 from the germline V gene are DFQATT and SNEGSKA (reference sequence). The CDR3 totals 15 residues. The CDR3 loop is CSARVSGQGQQPQHF. CDR3 DNA: TGCAGTGCTAGAGTTTCGGGACAGGGGCAACAGCCCCAGCATTTT.